This TCR beta chain derives from a study of T cells after posttransplantation cyclophosphamide. The study, taken as a whole, reports: Tissue-infiltrating T cells from skin or gut overlapped little with blood T cells. TRB clonality was highly associated with recipient CMV seropositivity and reactivation. Later blood repertoires were often dominated by clones from the donor CD8+ memory compartment.

The related graft donor's blood sample was taken on the day of bone marrow donation. The CDR3 runs to 13 residues. Germline loops: CDR1 SGDLS, CDR2 YYNGEE. Trimming removed 3 bases from V and 8 bases from J, with 14 bases in between. This clone was observed many times. The antigen remains undetermined. Profiling relied on immunoSEQ multiplex PCR, and the TCRdb table lists in-frame clones only, not all of them. The table lists roughly 40,000 clones, with no singletons. The gene calls are TRBV9 and TRBJ1-1, with a possible D match to TRBD1 (6 bases). This clonotype was obtained from a woman aged 50 to 60 in good health and a related stem cell transplant donor. The sequenced sample consisted of PBMCs. This CDR3 reads CASSASTTGEAFF. The CDR3 DNA sequence: TGTGCCAGCAGCGCCAGCACAACAGGGGAAGCTTTCTTT.